This T cell receptor (beta chain) was observed in a study of cytomegalovirus exposure and HLA in healthy donors. The CDR3 has 15 residues. The germline CDR1 and CDR2 sequences are SGHNT and YENEEA. V lost 5 bases to trimming and J lost 5 bases, with 19 bases between them. This PCR relied on a set of 60 Vbeta primers and 13 Jbeta primers. Assay used: immunoSEQ multiplex PCR; TCRdb lists only in-frame clones, some missing. The profile shows approximately 150,000 clones, roughly 84% of them singletons. On this clone itself: Other DNA sequences in this specimen translate into the identical CDR3.

The chain carries TRBV11-3 and TRBJ2-7; D perhaps matches TRBD2 (6 bases). Material for sequencing was PBMCs. This sequence was found in a man aged 25-40 years in good health and CMV-seropositive. Here the CDR3 DNA reads TGTGCCAGCAGCCGATCACTGGGGGGAGCTCACGAGCAGTACTTC. Its translation is CASSRSLGGAHEQYF.